These 19 T cell receptor beta chains came from one sample sequenced in a study of cytomegalovirus exposure and HLA in healthy donors. The PCR had 60 Vbeta and 13 Jbeta primers. The repertoire was sequenced with immunoSEQ multiplex PCR; TCRdb's copy has only in-frame clones and lacks some. The sample has over 150,000 clones; approximately 84% are singletons. Sequences were obtained from PBMCs. These receptors were obtained from a girl aged 5-17 years in good health and CMV-seropositive.

The rearrangement links TRBV23-1 to TRBJ1-2, with 7 bases identical to TRBD1. TRBV23-1 is identified as an open reading frame with a role that is uncertain. This CDR3 has 17 amino acids. V was clipped by 3 bases and J by 3 bases; unmatched bases: 13. The CDR3, as DNA: TGCGCCAGCAGTCACCTCGGACAGGAACCTCCCCACTATGGCTACACCTTC. This encodes CASSHLGQEPPHYGYTF.

This clone was recorded once. The chain is built from TRBV27 and TRBJ2-7; 7 bases map to TRBD2. The CDR3 extends over 15 amino acids. Germline assignment: CDR1 MNHEY and CDR2 SMNVEV (reference sequence). The trim removed 2 bases at V and 4 bases at J, leaving 8 bases unmatched. CDR3 DNA sequence: TGTGCCAGCAGTTTAGGCCCAGCGGGGCGGTACGAGCAGTACTTC. It yields the protein CASSLGPAGRYEQYF.

The chain uses TRBV30 and TRBJ1-1; no clear D gene. CDR3 length: 13 amino acids. V lost 2 bases to trimming and J lost 1 base, with 8 bases between them. Looked up from germline, CDR1 is GTSNPN and CDR2 is SVGIG (reference sequence). The CDR3 bases are TGTGCCTGGAGTACAGACAAGAACACTGAAGCTTTCTTT. Protein sequence: CAWSTDKNTEAFF.

Concerning this clone: In the same sample, other DNA sequences code for this CDR3. Here the CDR3 DNA reads TGCAGCGTTGAACGGAGGTCCTATGGCTACACCTTC. It is translated as CSVERRSYGYTF. This chain joins TRBV29-1 and TRBJ1-2, with unresolved D. CDR1 SQVTM and CDR2 ANQGSEA come from the germline V gene. Trimming cost V 2 bases and J 4 bases, with 8 bases left between them. CDR3 size: 12 residues.

The chain joins TRBV19 to TRBJ2-7, with D possibly TRBD2 on 5 matching bases. CDR1 is LNHDA, CDR2 SQIVND, per germline (reference sequence). The CDR3 has 14 amino acids. Trimming took off 5 bases at V and 5 bases at J, with 16 bases between the two ends. The CDR3 protein is CASSGREVTNEQYF. The CDR3 bases are TGTGCCAGTAGTGGTCGGGAAGTTACGAACGAGCAGTACTTC.

The chain combines TRBV2 with TRBJ1-3, with D unresolved. There are 15 residues in the CDR3. CDR1 is SNHLY and CDR2 is FYNNEI in the germline V gene. Trimming stripped 4 bases from V and 4 bases from J, with 14 bases between. The CDR3 sequence is CASSVRGITGNTIYF. The CDR3 DNA sequence: TGTGCCAGCAGTGTACGGGGAATAACAGGAAACACCATATATTTT.

The chain links TRBV5-1 to TRBJ1-4; perhaps TRBD1 as D (5 bases). Germline CDR1 SGHRS, CDR2 YFSETQ. The germline V and J ends were trimmed by 2 bases and 0 bases, with 8 bases remaining between them. The CDR3 length is 15 residues. CDR3 sequence reads: CASSFGGSTNEKLFF. CDR3 DNA sequence: TGCGCCAGCAGCTTTGGGGGGTCAACTAATGAAAAACTGTTTTTT.

The chain carries TRBV7-2 and TRBJ2-3; D perhaps matches TRBD2 (5 bases). Germline V gene sequence: CDR1 SGHTA, CDR2 FQGNSA. The CDR3 is 13 amino acids. The germline V and J ends were trimmed by 6 bases and 4 bases, with 11 bases remaining between them. CDR3 residues: CASSQREPDTQYF. CDR3 nucleotide sequence: TGTGCCAGCAGTCAGAGGGAACCAGATACGCAGTATTTT.

Remarks on this clone: The CDR3 does not end in the conserved phenylalanine or tryptophan, so this is likely a read error. The limits of the CDR3 on the DNA are not certain, so only TCRdb's listed CDR3 is given. The genes are TRBV5-5 and TRBJ1-1. Inclusive of both ends, the CDR3 amounts to 11 amino acids. The germline V gene encodes CDR1 SGHKS and CDR2 YYEKEE (reference sequence). CDR3 loop: CASSLGSLAQI.

The chain couples TRBV9 to TRBJ2-5; 8 nucleotides line up with TRBD2. CDR1 and CDR2 (germline): SGDLS, YYNGEE. Losses at the gene ends were 4 bases for V and 1 base for J; bases not matched to a gene: 12. The CDR3 totals 17 residues. CDR3: CASSPSGSGVFQETQYF. Written as DNA, the CDR3 is TGTGCCAGCAGCCCCAGTGGTAGCGGGGTGTTCCAAGAGACCCAGTACTTC. The full variable domain, with the rest looked up from reference TRBV9 and TRBJ2-5, is DSGVTQTPKHLITATGQRVTLRCSPRSGDLSVYWYQQSLDQGLQFLIQYYNGEERAKGNILERFSAQQFPDLHSELNLSSLELGDSALYFCASSPSGSGVFQETQYFGPGTRLLVL.

As concerns this clone: One end of the junction is discordant with germline, which a read error may explain. This chain uses TRBV6-1 with TRBJ2-1; 7 positions agree with TRBD1. Germline CDR1 and CDR2: MNHNS and SASEGT. The CDR3 is 13 amino acids. CDR3 residues: CASSERGPQVGIF. DNA for the CDR3: TGTGCCAGCAGTGAAAGGGGGCCTCAGGTAGGAATCTTC.

The V and J genes are TRBV13 and TRBJ2-1; 10 nucleotides match TRBD2. Germline V CDR1 and CDR2: PRHDT, FYEKMQ (reference sequence). This CDR3 is 16 amino acids long. Trimming took 2 bases from V and 2 from J; bases not matched to a gene: 3. DNA for the CDR3: TGTGCCAGCAGCTTATCCAGCGGGGGGGCCTACAATGAGCAGTTCTTC. It translates to CASSLSSGGAYNEQFF.

This clone was seen once. The DNA of the CDR3 is TGCGCCAGCAGCTTGGGACTAGCGGGGGGAAAAGAGACCCAGTACTTC. It yields the protein CASSLGLAGGKETQYF. The J gene is TRBJ2-5, the V gene TRBV5-1, with 13 positions matching TRBD2. CDR1 SGHRS and CDR2 YFSETQ come from the germline V gene. V lost 0 bases to trimming and J lost 3 bases; unmatched junction nucleotides: 2. The length of the CDR3 is 16 residues. Based on the CDR3 plus reference TRBV5-1 and TRBJ2-5, the full variable domain is KAGVTQTPRYLIKTRGQQVTLSCSPISGHRSVSWYQQTPGQGLQFLFEYFSETQRNKGNFPGRFSGRQFSNSRSEMNVSTLELGDSALYLCASSLGLAGGKETQYFGPGTRLLVL.

This clone was detected only a few times. The chain uses TRBV28 and TRBJ1-2; a possible D gene is TRBD1 (6 bases). Germline V CDR1 and CDR2: MDHEN, SYDVKM. The CDR3 loop spans 13 amino acids. Between the trimmed V and J ends, which lost 1 base and 8 bases, there was a span of 11 bases. In DNA, the CDR3 is TGTGCCAGCAGTTTATCTTGGGGGCAAGGCTACACCTTC. It is translated as CASSLSWGQGYTF.

The chain has TRBV5-4 and TRBJ2-1; D unresolved. With 1 base removed from V and 10 bases from J, the gap between germline ends came to 9 bases. CDR3 length equals 12 residues. Germline assignment: CDR1 SGHNT and CDR2 YYREEE (reference sequence). DNA of the CDR3: TGTGCCAGCAGCTTGTGGGCTGGGGAGCAGTTCTTC. It specifies CASSLWAGEQFF.

This chain joins TRBV4-1 and TRBJ1-2; 8 bases agree with TRBD1. Germline-derived CDR1 and CDR2 are MGHRA and YSYEKL. Trimming cost V 3 bases and J 4 bases; bases outside gene matches: 7. The CDR3 has 15 amino acids. The CDR3 DNA reads as TGCGCCAGCAGCCAGGAACAGGGGGAAAGCTATGGCTACACCTTC. It is translated as CASSQEQGESYGYTF.

The chain combines TRBV5-1 with TRBJ1-1, with 12 nucleotides matching TRBD1. CDR3 length: 16 residues. Germline assignment: CDR1 SGHRS and CDR2 YFSETQ. The V gene end was trimmed by 6 bases and the J gene end by 4 bases; junction bases not matched to a gene: 10. The DNA for the CDR3 is TGCGCCAGCACGGGACAGGGGGCCGAAGTTGGCACTGAAGCTTTCTTT. Protein: CASTGQGAEVGTEAFF.

In its sample, this clone was seen a few times. The V gene is TRBV11-2, the J gene TRBJ2-3; TRBD2 matches 11 bases. The V gene end was trimmed by 4 bases and the J gene end by 5 bases; junction bases not matched to a gene: 8. The CDR3 covers 16 residues. CDR1 SGHAT and CDR2 FQNNGV come from the germline V gene. CDR3 nucleotide sequence: TGTGCCAGCAGCTCCAATAGCGGGGGGGCCAGAGATACGCAGTATTTT. It translates to CASSSNSGGARDTQYF. Looking up the rest from reference TRBV11-2 and TRBJ2-3 gives the full variable domain: EAGVAQSPRYKIIEKRQSVAFWCNPISGHATLYWYQQILGQGPKLLIQFQNNGVVDDSQLPKDRFSAERLKGVDSTLKIQPAKLEDSAVYLCASSSNSGGARDTQYFGPGTRLTVL.

There are a few counts of this clone. The chain has TRBV27 and TRBJ1-2; D may be TRBD1 (6 bases). CDR3 length equals 15 residues. Germline V gives CDR1 MNHEY, CDR2 SMNVEV (reference sequence). V lost 3 bases and J lost 4, with 15 bases in between. The CDR3 nucleotides read TGTGCCAGCAGTTTTACCCCCCTGGGGGCCTATGGCTACACCTTC. This gives the protein CASSFTPLGAYGYTF.